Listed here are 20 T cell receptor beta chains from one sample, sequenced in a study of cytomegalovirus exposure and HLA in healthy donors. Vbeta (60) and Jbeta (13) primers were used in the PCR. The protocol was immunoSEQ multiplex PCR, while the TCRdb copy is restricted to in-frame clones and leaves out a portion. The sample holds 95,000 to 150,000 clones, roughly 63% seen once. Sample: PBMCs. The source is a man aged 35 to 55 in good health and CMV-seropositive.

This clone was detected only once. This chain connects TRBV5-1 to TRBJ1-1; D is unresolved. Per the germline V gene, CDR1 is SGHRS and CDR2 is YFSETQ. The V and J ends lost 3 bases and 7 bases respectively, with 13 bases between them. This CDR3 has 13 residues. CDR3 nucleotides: TGCGCCAGCAGCTCCGGTGCCGCTGATGAAGCTTTCTTT. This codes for CASSSGAADEAFF.

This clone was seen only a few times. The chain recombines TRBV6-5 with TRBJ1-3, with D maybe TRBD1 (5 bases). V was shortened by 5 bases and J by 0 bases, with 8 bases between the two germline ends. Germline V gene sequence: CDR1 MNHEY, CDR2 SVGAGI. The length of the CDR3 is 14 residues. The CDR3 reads CASSRGNSGNTIYF. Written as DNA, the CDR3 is TGTGCCAGCAGTAGGGGAAACTCTGGAAACACCATATATTTT.

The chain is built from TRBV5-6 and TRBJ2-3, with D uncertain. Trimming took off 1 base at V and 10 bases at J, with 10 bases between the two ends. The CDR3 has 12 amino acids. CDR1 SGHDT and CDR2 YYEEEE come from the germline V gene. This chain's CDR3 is CASSLYESAQYF. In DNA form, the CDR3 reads TGTGCCAGCAGCTTGTACGAGTCGGCGCAGTATTTT.

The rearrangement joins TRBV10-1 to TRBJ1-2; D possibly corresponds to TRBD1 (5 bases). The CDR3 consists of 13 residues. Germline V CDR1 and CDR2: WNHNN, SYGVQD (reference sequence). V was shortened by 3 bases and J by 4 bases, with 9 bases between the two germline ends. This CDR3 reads CASSDGGGYGYTF. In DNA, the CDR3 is TGCGCCAGCAGTGATGGGGGAGGCTATGGCTACACCTTC.

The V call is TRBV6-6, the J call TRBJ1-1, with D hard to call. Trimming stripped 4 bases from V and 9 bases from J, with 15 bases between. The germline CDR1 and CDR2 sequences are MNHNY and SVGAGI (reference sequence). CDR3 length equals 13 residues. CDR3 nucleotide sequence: TGTGCCAGCAGTTTGTCGGGTGCCGCCAAAGCTTTCTTT. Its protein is CASSLSGAAKAFF.

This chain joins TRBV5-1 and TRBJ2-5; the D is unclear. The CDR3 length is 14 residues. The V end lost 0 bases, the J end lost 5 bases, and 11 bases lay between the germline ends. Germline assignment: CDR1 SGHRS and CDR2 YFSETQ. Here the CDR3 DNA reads TGCGCCAGCAGCTTGGGAGGCCACCCTGAGACCCAGTACTTC. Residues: CASSLGGHPETQYF.

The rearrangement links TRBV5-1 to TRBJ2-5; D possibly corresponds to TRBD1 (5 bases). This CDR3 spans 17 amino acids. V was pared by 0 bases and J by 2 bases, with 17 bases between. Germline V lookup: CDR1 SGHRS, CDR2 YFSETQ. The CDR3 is CASSLGSNSGYQETQYF. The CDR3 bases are TGCGCCAGCAGCTTGGGGTCGAATTCAGGGTATCAAGAGACCCAGTACTTC.

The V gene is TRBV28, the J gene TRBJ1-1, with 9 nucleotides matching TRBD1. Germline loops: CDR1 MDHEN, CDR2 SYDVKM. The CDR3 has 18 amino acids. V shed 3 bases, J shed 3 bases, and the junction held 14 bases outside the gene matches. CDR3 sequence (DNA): TGTGCCAGCAGTTTGCGATCGTTGCCGGGACAGGGATACACTGAAGCTTTCTTT. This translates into CASSLRSLPGQGYTEAFF.

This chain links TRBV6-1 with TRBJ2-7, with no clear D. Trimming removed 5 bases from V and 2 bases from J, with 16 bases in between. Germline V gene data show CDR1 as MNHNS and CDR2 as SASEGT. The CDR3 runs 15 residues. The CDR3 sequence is CASSSAGLTTYEQYF. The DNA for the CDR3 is TGTGCCAGCAGTTCAGCAGGCCTGACAACCTACGAGCAGTACTTC.

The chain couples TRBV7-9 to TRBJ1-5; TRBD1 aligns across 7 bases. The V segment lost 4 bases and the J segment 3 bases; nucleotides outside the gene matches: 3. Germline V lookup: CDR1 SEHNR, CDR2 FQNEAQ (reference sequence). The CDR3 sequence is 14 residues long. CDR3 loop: CASSWTGLNQPQHF. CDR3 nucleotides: TGTGCCAGCAGCTGGACAGGTCTCAATCAGCCCCAGCATTTT. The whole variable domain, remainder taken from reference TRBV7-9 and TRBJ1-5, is DTGVSQNPRHKITKRGQNVTFRCDPISEHNRLYWYRQTLGQGPEFLTYFQNEAQLEKSRLLSDRFSAERPKGSFSTLEIQRTEQGDSAMYLCASSWTGLNQPQHFGDGTRLSIL.

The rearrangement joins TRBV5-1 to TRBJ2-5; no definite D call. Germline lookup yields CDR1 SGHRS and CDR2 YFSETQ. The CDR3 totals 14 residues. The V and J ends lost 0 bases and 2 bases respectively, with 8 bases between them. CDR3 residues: CASSLAQSQETQYF. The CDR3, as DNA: TGCGCCAGCAGCTTGGCACAGTCTCAAGAGACCCAGTACTTC.

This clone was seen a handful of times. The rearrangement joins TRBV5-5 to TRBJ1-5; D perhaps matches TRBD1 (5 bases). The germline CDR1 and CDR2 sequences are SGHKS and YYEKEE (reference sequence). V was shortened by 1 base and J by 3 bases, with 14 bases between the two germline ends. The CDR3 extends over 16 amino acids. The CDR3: CASSLMPDRLNQPQHF. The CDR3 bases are TGTGCCAGCAGCTTGATGCCCGACAGACTCAATCAGCCCCAGCATTTT.

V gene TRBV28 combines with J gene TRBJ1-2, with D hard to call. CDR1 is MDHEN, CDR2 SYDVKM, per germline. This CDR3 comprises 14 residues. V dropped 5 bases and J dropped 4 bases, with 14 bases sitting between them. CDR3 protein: CASSAPGRIYGYTF. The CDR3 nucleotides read TGTGCCAGCAGTGCCCCCGGCAGGATCTATGGCTACACCTTC.

CDR3 sequence reads: CASSLSTGGIAKNIQYF. In DNA, the CDR3 is TGCGCCAGCAGCTTGTCGACAGGGGGAATAGCCAAAAACATTCAGTACTTC. The gene calls are TRBV5-1 and TRBJ2-4; 9 nucleotides agree with TRBD1. V was pared by 1 base and J by 0 bases, with 5 bases of the junction left unmatched. CDR1 and CDR2 (germline): SGHRS, YFSETQ. CDR3 length equals 17 residues. The full variable domain, rest sourced from reference TRBV5-1 and TRBJ2-4, is KAGVTQTPRYLIKTRGQQVTLSCSPISGHRSVSWYQQTPGQGLQFLFEYFSETQRNKGNFPGRFSGRQFSNSRSEMNVSTLELGDSALYLCASSLSTGGIAKNIQYFGAGTRLSVL.

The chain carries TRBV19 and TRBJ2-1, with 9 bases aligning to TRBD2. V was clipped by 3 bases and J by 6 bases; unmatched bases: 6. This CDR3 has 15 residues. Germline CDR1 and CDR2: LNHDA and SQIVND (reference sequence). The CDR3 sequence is CASSILASGINEQFF. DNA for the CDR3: TGTGCCAGTAGTATTCTGGCTAGCGGGATCAATGAGCAGTTCTTC.

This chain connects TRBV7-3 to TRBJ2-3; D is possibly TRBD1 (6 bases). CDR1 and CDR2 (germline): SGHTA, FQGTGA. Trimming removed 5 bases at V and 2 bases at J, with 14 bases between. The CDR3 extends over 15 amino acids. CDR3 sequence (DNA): TGTGCCAGCAGCCCCACAGGGATTACCACAGATACGCAGTATTTT. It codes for CASSPTGITTDTQYF.

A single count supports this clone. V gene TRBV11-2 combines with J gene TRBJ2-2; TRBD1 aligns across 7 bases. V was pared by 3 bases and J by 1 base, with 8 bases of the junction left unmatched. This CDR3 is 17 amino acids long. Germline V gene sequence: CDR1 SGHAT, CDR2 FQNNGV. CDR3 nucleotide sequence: TGTGCCAGCAGCTTTAGCCCGGGACAGATGAACACCGGGGAGCTGTTTTTT. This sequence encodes CASSFSPGQMNTGELFF.

CDR3: CASSFPPGQGDSPLHF. CDR3 in DNA: TGTGCCAGCAGCTTCCCCCCGGGACAGGGGGATTCACCCCTCCACTTT. This chain links TRBV5-4 with TRBJ1-6, with 11 bases lining up with TRBD1. J was trimmed by 8 bases and V by 2 bases; bases with no gene match: 6. CDR3 length: 16 residues. CDR1 is SGHNT, CDR2 YYREEE, per germline (reference sequence).

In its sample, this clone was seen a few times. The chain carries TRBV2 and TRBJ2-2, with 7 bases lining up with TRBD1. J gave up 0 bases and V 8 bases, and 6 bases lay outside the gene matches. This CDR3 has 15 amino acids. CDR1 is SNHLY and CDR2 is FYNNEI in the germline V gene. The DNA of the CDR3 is TGTGCCAGCGCCGCTCAGGGGGCGAACACCGGGGAGCTGTTTTTT. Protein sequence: CASAAQGANTGELFF.

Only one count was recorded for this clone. CDR3 DNA: TGTGCCAGCAGCCCAACTGAAGCGGGGGGAAACACCATATATTTT. Its protein product is CASSPTEAGGNTIYF. The chain links TRBV6-1 to TRBJ1-3; the D is unclear. Trimming pared 6 bases from V and 4 bases from J, leaving 16 bases between. Germline V gives CDR1 MNHNS, CDR2 SASEGT. The CDR3 covers 15 residues.